This T cell receptor (beta chain) was obtained from a study of T cell repertoires in cytomegalovirus infection. With regard to this clonotype: Its antigen is unidentified.

Looked up from germline, CDR1 is MNHEY and CDR2 is SMNVEV (reference sequence). CDR3 length equals 14 residues. V shed 3 bases and J shed 0 bases, with 8 bases lying between them. TCRdb ran MiXCR on the reads and lists one entry per CDR3 protein. There are about a million distinct CDR3 sequences in the sample; around 32% occur only once, and about an eighth lies in the top ten. The chain uses TRBV27 and TRBJ1-2; D ambiguous. The TCR sequence derives from a human donor in good health (CMV status not recorded). Some clones in this sample may be carry-over from other donors' samples. The sequencing used cultured CD8+ T cells from PBMCs, collected from culture after CMV antigen stimulation. CDR3 in DNA: TGTGCCAGCAGTTTCGGGAATTCTAACTATGGCTACACCTTC. This translates into CASSFGNSNYGYTF.